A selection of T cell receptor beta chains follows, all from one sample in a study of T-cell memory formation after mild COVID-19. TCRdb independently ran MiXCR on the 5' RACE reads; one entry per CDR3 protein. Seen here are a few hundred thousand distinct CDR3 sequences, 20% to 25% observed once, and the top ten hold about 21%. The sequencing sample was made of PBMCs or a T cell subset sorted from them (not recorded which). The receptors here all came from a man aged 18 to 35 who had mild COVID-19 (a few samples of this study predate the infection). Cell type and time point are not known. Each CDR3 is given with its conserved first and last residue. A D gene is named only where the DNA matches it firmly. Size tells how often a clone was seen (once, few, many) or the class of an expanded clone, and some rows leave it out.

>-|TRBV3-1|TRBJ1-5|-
CASSQDTQPQHF
TGTGCCAGCAGCCAAGATACTCAGCCCCAGCATTTT
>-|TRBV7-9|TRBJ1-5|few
CASSLPGRGNQPQHF
TGTGCCAGCAGCTTACCCGGCAGAGGCAATCAGCCCCAGCATTTT
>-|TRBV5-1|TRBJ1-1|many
CASSSGQNTEAFF
TGCGCCAGCAGCTCAGGACAGAACACTGAAGCTTTCTTT
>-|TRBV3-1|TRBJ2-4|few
CASSQERTRMTIQYF
TGTGCCAGCAGCCAAGAACGGACACGGATGACCATTCAGTACTTC
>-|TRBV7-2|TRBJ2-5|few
CASSQEGWPGPRAQYF
TGTGCCAGCAGCCAAGAGGGCTGGCCGGGCCCTAGGGCCCAGTACTTC
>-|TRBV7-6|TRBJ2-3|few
CASSLLGPDTQYF
TGTGCCAGCAGCTTACTGGGGCCAGATACGCAGTATTTT
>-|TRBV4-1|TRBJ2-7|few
CASSPTGEGTHRYEQYF
TGCGCCAGCAGCCCCACCGGAGAGGGGACCCACCGCTACGAGCAGTACTTC
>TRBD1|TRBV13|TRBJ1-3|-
CASSLTTGTNSGNTIYF
TGTGCCAGCAGCCTAACGACAGGGACCAACTCTGGAAACACCATATATTTT
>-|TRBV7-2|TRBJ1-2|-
CASSPPSAGTGYTF
TGTGCCAGCAGCCCGCCATCGGCCGGGACTGGCTACACCTTC
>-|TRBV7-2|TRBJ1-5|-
CASSLLSQPQHF
TGTGCCAGCAGCTTACTATCTCAGCCCCAGCATTTT
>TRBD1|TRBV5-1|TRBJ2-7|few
CASSLFGTGYEQYF
TGCGCCAGCAGCTTATTCGGGACAGGGTACGAGCAGTACTTC
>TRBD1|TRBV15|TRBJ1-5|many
CATSTGQTNQPQHF
TGTGCCACCAGCACGGGACAGACTAATCAGCCCCAGCATTTT
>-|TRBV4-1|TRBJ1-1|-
CASSQDEGAEAFF
TGCGCCAGCAGCCAAGATGAAGGGGCGGAAGCTTTCTTT
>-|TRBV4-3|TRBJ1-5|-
CASSLTGFGQPQHF
TGCGCCAGCAGCCTTACAGGGTTTGGTCAGCCCCAGCATTTT
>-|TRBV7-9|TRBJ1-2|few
CASSPRSTGYTF
TGTGCCAGCAGCCCCCGGTCTACAGGCTACACCTTC
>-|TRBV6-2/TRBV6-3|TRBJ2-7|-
CASSYTSEGFYEQYF
TGTGCCAGCAGTTACACCTCAGAGGGGTTTTACGAGCAGTACTTC
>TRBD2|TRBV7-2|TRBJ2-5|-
CASSLAAGGQTQYF
TGTGCCAGCAGCTTAGCAGCGGGGGGACAGACCCAGTACTTC
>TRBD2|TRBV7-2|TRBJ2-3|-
CASSFSGGTNWDTQYF
TGTGCCAGCAGCTTCAGCGGGGGGACAAACTGGGATACGCAGTATTTT
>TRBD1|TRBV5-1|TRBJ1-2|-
CASSSNRGAAELYYGYTF
TGCGCCAGCAGCTCAAACAGGGGCGCGGCCGAACTTTACTATGGCTACACCTTC
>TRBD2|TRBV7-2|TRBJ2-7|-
CASSFSGSGYYEQYF
TGTGCCAGCAGCTTTAGCGGGAGCGGCTACTACGAGCAGTACTTC
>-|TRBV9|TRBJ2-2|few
CASSAPSSAGELFF
TGTGCCAGCAGCGCACCTAGTTCCGCCGGGGAGCTGTTTTTT
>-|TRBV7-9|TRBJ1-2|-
CASSPRQDDGYTF
TGTGCCAGCAGCCCGAGACAGGACGATGGCTACACCTTC
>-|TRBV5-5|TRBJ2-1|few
CASNPGVSSYNEQFF
TGTGCCAGCAATCCCGGAGTAAGCTCCTACAATGAGCAGTTCTTC
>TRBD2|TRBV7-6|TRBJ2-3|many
CASSSRGGHGDTQYF
TGTGCCAGCAGTTCCCGGGGGGGGCACGGAGATACGCAGTATTTT
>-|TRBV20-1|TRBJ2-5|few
CSAREGLLQETQYF
TGCAGTGCTAGAGAAGGATTATTACAAGAGACCCAGTACTTC
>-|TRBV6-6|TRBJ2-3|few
CASTTEWDTQYF
TGTGCCAGCACAACCGAGTGGGATACGCAGTATTTT
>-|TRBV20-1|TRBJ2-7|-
CSASESRLYEQYF
TGCAGTGCTAGCGAGAGCCGACTGTACGAGCAGTACTTC